This T cell receptor beta chain was identified in a study of graft-versus-host responses after intestinal transplantation. General observations from the study: The recipient marrow held GvH clones, and some of them showed up first in ileum or blood.

The method was immunoSEQ multiplex PCR; TCRdb's version includes in-frame clones alone and lacks a portion of them. The table lists 85,000 to 90,000 clones, around 93% of them singletons. Details on this clone: Antigen: not known.

The CDR3 has 15 amino acids. Germline values: CDR1 MNHEY, CDR2 SVGAGI. Trimming pared 0 bases from V and 5 bases from J, leaving 14 bases between. The receptor was derived from a human donor who was the organ donor for an intestinal transplant. J is TRBJ2-7 and V is TRBV6-5; TRBD1 is a possible D gene (6 bases). The source was unstimulated CD4+ T cells sorted from spleen or lymph node cells, collected before transplant. CDR3 protein: CASSYSKGRGDEQYF. The CDR3 DNA follows: TGTGCCAGCAGTTACTCGAAGGGCAGGGGCGACGAGCAGTACTTC.